This T cell receptor beta chain came from a study of identical twins. About this clonotype: The antigen remains undetermined.

Addition of a universal primer site occurred through template switching, and cDNA carried unique molecular identifiers. TCRdb passed the 5' RACE reads through MiXCR, listing each CDR3 protein once. The sample yields approximately 410,000 distinct CDR3 sequences, less than 20% seen once. Overall study results and limits: Analyses of zero insertions could, in part, be confounded by invariant MAIT and iNKT cells.

The V gene's germline CDR1 is MDHEN and CDR2 SYDVKM. V gave up 7 bases and J gave up 2 bases, with 18 bases separating them. CDR3 size: 15 residues. This clonotype originated in a man over 45 in good health. V usage is TRBV28 and J usage is TRBJ2-7, with a possible D match to TRBD1 (6 bases). Material: naive T cells sorted from blood. The CDR3 region is CASTGRGTTPYEQYF. The CDR3 DNA follows: TGTGCCAGCACTGGGCGTGGGACAACCCCCTACGAGCAGTACTTC.